This T cell receptor beta chain emerged from a study of graft-versus-host responses after intestinal transplantation. Turning to the study itself: Each recipient received anti-thymocyte globulin induction, then tacrolimus and steroids for 3 to 4 years. The study, taken as a whole, reports: Individuals carrying graft-donor T cell macrochimerism showed high graft-versus-host to host-versus-graft clonal ratios in allografts. Early HvG declines after transplant were associated with peak circulating GvH clone levels.

Profiling relied on immunoSEQ multiplex PCR, and the TCRdb table lists in-frame clones only, not all of them. In the table there are approximately 77,000 clones, about 90% of which are singletons. The germline V gene encodes CDR1 LGHNA and CDR2 YNFKEQ. CDR3 length equals 15 residues. V was cut by 0 bases and J by 0 bases, with 9 bases left in between. Worth noting for this clone: Its cognate antigen is unknown.

J is TRBJ2-7 and V is TRBV4-2; D unresolved. The sample in question was PBMCs, obtained 98 days after intestinal transplantation. The source is a human patient who received an intestinal transplant, so some T cells may come from the graft donor. The CDR3 bases are TGTGCCAGCAGCCAAGATCGGTGGGACTCCTACGAGCAGTACTTC. This encodes CASSQDRWDSYEQYF.